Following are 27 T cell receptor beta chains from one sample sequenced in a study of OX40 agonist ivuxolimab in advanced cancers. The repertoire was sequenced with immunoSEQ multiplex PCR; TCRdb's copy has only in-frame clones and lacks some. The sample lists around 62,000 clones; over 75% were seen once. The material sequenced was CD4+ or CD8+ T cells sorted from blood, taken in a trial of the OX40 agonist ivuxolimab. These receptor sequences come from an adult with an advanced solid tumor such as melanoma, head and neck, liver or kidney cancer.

The CDR3 DNA is TGCGCCAGCAGCCAAGTCACCCAAGGGTCCGGAAACACCATATATTTT. Amino acids: CASSQVTQGSGNTIYF. V gene TRBV4-3 combines with J gene TRBJ1-3; D is ambiguous. V was clipped by 1 base and J by 4 bases, with 14 bases between them. The V gene's germline CDR1 is LGHNA and CDR2 YSLEER. CDR3 length: 16 residues.

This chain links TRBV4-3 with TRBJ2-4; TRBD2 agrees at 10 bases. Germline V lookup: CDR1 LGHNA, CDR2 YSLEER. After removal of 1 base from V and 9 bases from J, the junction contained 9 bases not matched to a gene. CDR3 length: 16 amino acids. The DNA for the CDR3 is TGCGCCAGCAGCCAAGCGCAGCGGGGGGGCTTAGGCATTCAGTACTTC. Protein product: CASSQAQRGGLGIQYF.

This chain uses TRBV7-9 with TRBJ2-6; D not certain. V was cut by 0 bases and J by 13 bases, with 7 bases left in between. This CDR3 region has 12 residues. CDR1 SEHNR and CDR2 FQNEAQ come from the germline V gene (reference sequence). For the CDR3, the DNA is TGTGCCAGCAGCTTAGCGGCCGGGGTCCTGACTTTC. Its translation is CASSLAAGVLTF.

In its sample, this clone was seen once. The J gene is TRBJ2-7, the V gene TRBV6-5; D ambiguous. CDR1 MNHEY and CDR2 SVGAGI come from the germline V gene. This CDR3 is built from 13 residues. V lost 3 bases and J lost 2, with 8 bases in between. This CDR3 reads CASSYNGPYEQYF. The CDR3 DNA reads TGTGCCAGCAGTTATAATGGGCCCTACGAGCAGTACTTC.

The CDR3 bases are TGTGCCAGCAGTGGCCCCGGGACAGCGGCAACTAATGAAAAACTGTTTTTT. Protein product: CASSGPGTAATNEKLFF. This chain connects TRBV6-1 to TRBJ1-4; TRBD1 agrees at 7 bases. V was clipped by 4 bases and J by 0 bases; unmatched bases: 8. The CDR3 totals 17 residues. The germline gives CDR1 MNHNS, CDR2 SASEGT.

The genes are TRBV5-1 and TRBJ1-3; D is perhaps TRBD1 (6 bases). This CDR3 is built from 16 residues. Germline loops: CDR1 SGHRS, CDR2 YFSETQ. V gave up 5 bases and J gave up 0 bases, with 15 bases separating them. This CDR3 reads CASSREGVNSGNTIYF. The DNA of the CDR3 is TGCGCCAGCAGTAGGGAGGGGGTGAACTCTGGAAACACCATATATTTT.

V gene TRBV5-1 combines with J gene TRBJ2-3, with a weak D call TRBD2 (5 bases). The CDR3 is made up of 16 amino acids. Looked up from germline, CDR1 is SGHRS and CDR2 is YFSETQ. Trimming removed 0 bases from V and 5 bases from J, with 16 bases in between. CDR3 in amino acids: CASSLVPNLGVDTQYF. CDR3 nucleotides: TGCGCCAGCAGCTTGGTGCCGAACCTCGGGGTAGATACGCAGTATTTT.

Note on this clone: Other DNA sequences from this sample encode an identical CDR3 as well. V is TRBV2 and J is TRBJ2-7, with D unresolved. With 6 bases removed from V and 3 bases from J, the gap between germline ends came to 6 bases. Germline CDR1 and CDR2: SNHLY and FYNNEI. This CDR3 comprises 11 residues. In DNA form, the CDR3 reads TGTGCCAGCAGCGGTTACTACGAGCAGTACTTC. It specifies CASSGYYEQYF. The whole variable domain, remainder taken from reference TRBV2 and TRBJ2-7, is EPEVTQTPSHQVTQMGQEVILRCVPISNHLYFYWYRQILGQKVEFLVSFYNNEISEKSEIFDDQFSVERPDGSNFTLKIRSTKLEDSAMYFCASSGYYEQYFGPGTRLTVT.

CDR3: CASSLGGGRTGYQPQHF. The CDR3 nucleotides are TGTGCCAGCAGCTTAGGAGGGGGAAGGACTGGTTATCAGCCCCAGCATTTT. The chain recombines TRBV7-9 with TRBJ1-5, with D perhaps matching TRBD1 (6 bases). V gave up 1 base and J gave up 5 bases, with 18 bases separating them. The CDR3 extends over 17 amino acids. Germline V gives CDR1 SEHNR, CDR2 FQNEAQ (reference sequence).

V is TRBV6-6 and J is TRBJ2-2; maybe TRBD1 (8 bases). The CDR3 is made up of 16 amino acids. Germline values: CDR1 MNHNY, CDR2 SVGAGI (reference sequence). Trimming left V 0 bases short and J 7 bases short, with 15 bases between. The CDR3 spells CASSYSNRGGHGELFF. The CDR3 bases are TGTGCCAGCAGTTACTCGAACAGGGGGGGCCACGGGGAGCTGTTTTTT.

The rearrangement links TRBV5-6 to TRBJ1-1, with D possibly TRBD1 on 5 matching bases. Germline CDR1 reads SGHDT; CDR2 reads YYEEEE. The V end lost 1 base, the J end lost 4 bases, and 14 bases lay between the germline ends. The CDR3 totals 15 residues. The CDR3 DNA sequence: TGTGCCAGCAGCTTGTCAGTCTGGCAGGGCACTGAAGCTTTCTTT. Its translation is CASSLSVWQGTEAFF.

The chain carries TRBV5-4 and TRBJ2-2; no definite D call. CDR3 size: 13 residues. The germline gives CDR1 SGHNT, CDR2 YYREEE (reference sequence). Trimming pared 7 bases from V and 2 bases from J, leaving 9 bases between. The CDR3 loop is CASAERNTGELFF. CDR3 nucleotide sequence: TGTGCCAGCGCCGAGCGAAACACCGGGGAGCTGTTTTTT.

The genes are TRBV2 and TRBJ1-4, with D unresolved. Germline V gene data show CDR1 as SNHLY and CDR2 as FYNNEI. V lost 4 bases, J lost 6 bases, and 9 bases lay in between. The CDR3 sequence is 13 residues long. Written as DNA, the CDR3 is TGTGCCAGCAGTGTGATACCCCATGAAAAACTGTTTTTT. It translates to CASSVIPHEKLFF.

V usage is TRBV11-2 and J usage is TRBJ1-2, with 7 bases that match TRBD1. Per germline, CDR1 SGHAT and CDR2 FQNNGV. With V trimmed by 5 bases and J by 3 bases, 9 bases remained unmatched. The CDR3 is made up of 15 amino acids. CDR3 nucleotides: TGTGCCAGCAGCCTGGAGGGGACAGACTACTATGGCTACACCTTC. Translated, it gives CASSLEGTDYYGYTF.

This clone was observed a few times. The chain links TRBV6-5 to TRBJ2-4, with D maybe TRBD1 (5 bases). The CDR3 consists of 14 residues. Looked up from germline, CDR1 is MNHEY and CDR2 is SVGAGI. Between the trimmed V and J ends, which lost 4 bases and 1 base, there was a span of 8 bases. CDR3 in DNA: TGTGCCAGCAGTTCCAGGGCTGCCAAAAACATTCAGTACTTC. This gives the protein CASSSRAAKNIQYF.

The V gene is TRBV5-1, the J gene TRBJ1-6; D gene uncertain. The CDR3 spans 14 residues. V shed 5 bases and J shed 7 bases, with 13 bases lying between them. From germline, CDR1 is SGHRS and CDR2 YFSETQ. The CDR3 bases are TGCGCCAGCAGAAGAGAGAATACGAATTCACCCCTCCACTTT. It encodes CASRRENTNSPLHF.

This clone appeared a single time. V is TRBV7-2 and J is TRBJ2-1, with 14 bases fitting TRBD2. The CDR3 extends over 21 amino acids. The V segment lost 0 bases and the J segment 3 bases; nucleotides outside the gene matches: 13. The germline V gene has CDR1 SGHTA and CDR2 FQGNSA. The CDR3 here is CASSLALSGTSGGSRYNEQFF. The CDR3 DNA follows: TGTGCCAGCAGCTTAGCACTATCCGGGACTAGCGGGGGAAGTCGCTACAATGAGCAGTTCTTC.

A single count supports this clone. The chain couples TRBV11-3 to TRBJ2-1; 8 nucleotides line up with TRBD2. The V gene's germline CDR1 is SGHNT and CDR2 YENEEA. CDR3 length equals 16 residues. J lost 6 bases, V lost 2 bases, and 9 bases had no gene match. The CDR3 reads CASSLSGLGLGNEQFF. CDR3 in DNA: TGTGCCAGCAGCTTATCGGGACTAGGCCTCGGCAATGAGCAGTTCTTC.

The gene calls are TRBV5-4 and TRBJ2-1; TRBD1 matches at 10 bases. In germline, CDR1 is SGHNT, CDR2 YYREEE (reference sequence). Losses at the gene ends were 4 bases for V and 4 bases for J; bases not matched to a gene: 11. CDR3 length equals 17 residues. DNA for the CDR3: TGTGCCAGCAGCCGGGGCCGACAGGGGGCTTGGTACAATGAGCAGTTCTTC. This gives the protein CASSRGRQGAWYNEQFF.

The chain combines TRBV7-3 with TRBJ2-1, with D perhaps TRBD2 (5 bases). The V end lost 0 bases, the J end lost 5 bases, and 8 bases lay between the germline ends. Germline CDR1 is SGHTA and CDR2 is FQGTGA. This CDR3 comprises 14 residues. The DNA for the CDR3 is TGTGCCAGCAGCTTAACGTCCGGGAACAATGAGCAGTTCTTC. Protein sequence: CASSLTSGNNEQFF.

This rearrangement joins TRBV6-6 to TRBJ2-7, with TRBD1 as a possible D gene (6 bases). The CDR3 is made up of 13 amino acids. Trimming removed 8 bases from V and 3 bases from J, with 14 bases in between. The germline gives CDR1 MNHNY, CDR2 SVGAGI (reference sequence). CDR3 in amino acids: CASRRTVNYEQYF. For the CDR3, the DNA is TGTGCCAGCCGACGGACAGTCAACTACGAGCAGTACTTC.

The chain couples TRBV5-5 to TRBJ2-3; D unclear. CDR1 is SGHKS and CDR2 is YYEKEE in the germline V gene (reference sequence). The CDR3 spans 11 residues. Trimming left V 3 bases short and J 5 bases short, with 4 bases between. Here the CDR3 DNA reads TGTGCCAGCAGCTCTCGAGATACGCAGTATTTT. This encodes CASSSRDTQYF.

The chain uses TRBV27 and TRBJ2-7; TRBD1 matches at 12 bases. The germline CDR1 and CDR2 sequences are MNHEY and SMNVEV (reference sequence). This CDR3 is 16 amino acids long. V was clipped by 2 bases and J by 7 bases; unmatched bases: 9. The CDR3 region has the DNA TGTGCCAGCAGTTTAGTACCGGGACAGGGGGCAAGGGAGCAGTACTTC. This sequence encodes CASSLVPGQGAREQYF.

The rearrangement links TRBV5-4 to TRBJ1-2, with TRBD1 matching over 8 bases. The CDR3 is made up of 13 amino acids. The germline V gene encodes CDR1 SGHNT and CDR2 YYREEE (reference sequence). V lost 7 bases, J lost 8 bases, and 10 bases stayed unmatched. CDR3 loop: CASGPSGGRGYTF. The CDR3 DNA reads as TGTGCCAGCGGGCCCTCAGGGGGCAGAGGCTACACCTTC.

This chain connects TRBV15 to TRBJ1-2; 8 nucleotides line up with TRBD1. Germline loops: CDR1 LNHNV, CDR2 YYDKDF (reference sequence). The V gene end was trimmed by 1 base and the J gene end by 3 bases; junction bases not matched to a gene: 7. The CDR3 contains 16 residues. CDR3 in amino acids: CATSRGAGGADYGYTF. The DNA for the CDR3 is TGTGCCACCAGCAGAGGGGCAGGGGGCGCGGACTATGGCTACACCTTC.

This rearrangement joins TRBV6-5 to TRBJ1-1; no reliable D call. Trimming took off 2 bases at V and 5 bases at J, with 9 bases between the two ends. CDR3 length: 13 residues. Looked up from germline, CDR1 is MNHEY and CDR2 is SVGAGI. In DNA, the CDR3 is TGTGCCAGCAGTTACAGGGCTGGGACTGAAGCTTTCTTT. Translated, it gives CASSYRAGTEAFF.

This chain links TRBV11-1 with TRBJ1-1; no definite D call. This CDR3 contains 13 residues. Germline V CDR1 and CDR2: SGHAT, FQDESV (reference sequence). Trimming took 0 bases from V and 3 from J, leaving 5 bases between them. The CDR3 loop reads CASSLAGYTEAFF. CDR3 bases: TGTGCCAGCAGCTTAGCAGGGTACACTGAAGCTTTCTTT. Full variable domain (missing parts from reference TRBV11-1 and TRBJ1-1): EAEVAQSPRYKITEKSQAVAFWCDPISGHATLYWYRQILGQGPELLVQFQDESVVDDSQLPKDRFSAERLKGVDSTLKIQPAELGDSAMYLCASSLAGYTEAFFGQGTRLTVV.